This record covers a single TCR beta chain. The CDR3 runs to 14 residues. V dropped 7 bases and J dropped 0 bases, with 10 bases sitting between them. Germline CDR1 is LGHDT and CDR2 is YNNKEL (reference sequence). The entry originates in a study of blood T cell repertoires in COVID-19. About the research overall: Samples taken during acute and convalescent COVID-19 were collected in the United States, Italy and Spain. T cells, B-cell-depleted T cells, or PBMCs supplied cDNA or gDNA.

Authors' processing steps: Amplification with reference gene primers provided the estimates of nucleated cell counts. TCRdb's copy holds only in-frame clones and misses some; the assay was immunoSEQ multiplex PCR. The DNA gave D and trimming, while V, J and clone size come from that table. The data contain some 130,000 clones, about 78% of them seen just once; the ten biggest clones take up roughly 9.8%. Material for sequencing was peripheral blood. V gene TRBV3-1 (or the pseudogene TRBV3-2) combines with J gene TRBJ1-5, with D possibly TRBD1 on 5 matching bases. The TCR comes from a man in his 60s who had recovered from COVID-19. CDR3 bases: TGTGCCAGCAAAGGGGCTGGTAGCAATCAGCCCCAGCATTTT. It codes for CASKGAGSNQPQHF.